This is a list of T cell receptor beta chains from one sample in a study of blood T cell repertoires in COVID-19. Method: immunoSEQ multiplex PCR; TCRdb's copy keeps in-frame clones and lacks some. The profile covers 110,000 to 150,000 clones, with just under 80% appearing a single time and around 2.1% taken by the ten largest. The sequenced material came from peripheral blood. The receptors shown here come from a woman between 55 and 75 years old with acute or convalescent COVID-19. The conserved cysteine and the conserved F or W are not part of the CDR3 here.

cdr3_aa v_call
SAISGDGYT TRBV20-1
ASSLGGTVAF TRBV5-1
AWSLENADTQY TRBV30
ASSIFLASPTNEKLF TRBV19
ASSLGQEEY TRBV27
ASSRDRGYVEAF TRBV28
ASSLGQGGTDTQY TRBV7-6
ASTGASGVRWDNEQF TRBV7-9
AWNPGTGNYGYT TRBV30
ASGGYNEQF TRBV19
ASSHGGGLEQF TRBV4-2
ASGLFVGALGGELF TRBV7-8
ASRAGTGAPEAF TRBV5-1
ASSLLPLTSGTSTDTQY TRBV27
ASSVGPDSTGTDTQY TRBV9
ASSPGVWGLYEQY TRBV28
ASSPEWGVDQPQH TRBV18
ASSLVSGGRGGEQF TRBV5-1
AFDLAGEGGNEQF TRBV30
ASGEQGKTQY TRBV7-3
ASSAHGTGFTDTQY TRBV9
ASKRTSLYNEQF TRBV5-1
ASSLFRRDWFYEQY TRBV7-2
ASSQDRSPSGTQY TRBV3-1/TRBV3-2
ASSLNRVNEQF TRBV11-3
AGYGSSREAF TRBV30
ASSNSGRLTEQF TRBV5-4
ASSVDMVGTEAF TRBV9
ASSSGYEQY TRBV2
ASSQEGYEWRGSYNEQF TRBV3-1/TRBV3-2
ASSLLAGGGGEQF TRBV14
ASRMDGSGTREQF TRBV6-6
ASSRESISYGYT TRBV2
ASSLSGILGQGVQETQY TRBV7-2
ASSDNSGEQY TRBV10-1
ASSFDAVTDTQY TRBV7-9
AWVDRRGYWNSPLH TRBV30
ASRPRSTDTQY TRBV7-9
ASSRKLGLAGTDTQY TRBV28
ASSYSGTAIGV TRBV6-2/TRBV6-3
ASSQVNTGTQY TRBV3-1/TRBV3-2
ASSLSEGALTQPQH TRBV5-6
ASSLRMGGSYNEQF TRBV18
ASSSLSYEQY TRBV12-3/TRBV12-4
ASSYPPTDTQY TRBV6-6
ASSEGSDIQY TRBV10-1
ASSLGTNRQYGYT TRBV5-1
ASSYPQGANTEAF TRBV6-5
ASGRVTYEQY TRBV6-4
ASSPPGVRYQPQH TRBV2
ATSDTRTSGNTGELF TRBV24-1
SVSGSLSYEQY TRBV29-1
ASSLALAGAYEQY TRBV7-2